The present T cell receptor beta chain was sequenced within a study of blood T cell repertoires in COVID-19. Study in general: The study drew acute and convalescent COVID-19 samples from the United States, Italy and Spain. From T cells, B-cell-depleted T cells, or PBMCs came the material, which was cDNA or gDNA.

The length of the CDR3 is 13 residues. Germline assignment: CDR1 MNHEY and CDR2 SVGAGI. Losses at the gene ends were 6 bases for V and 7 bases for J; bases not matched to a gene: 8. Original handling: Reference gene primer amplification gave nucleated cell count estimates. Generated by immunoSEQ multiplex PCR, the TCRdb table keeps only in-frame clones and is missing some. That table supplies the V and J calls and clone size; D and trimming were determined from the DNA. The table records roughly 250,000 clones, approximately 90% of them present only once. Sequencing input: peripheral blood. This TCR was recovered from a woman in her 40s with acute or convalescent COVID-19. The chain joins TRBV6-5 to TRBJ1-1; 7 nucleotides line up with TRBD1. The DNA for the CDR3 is TGTGCCAGCAGGCGACAGGGTATTGGTGAAGCTTTCTTT. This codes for CASRRQGIGEAFF.